This T cell receptor (beta chain) was sequenced for a study of blood T cells in healthy people across ages. Study details: Every two T cells gave about one barcoded beta molecule via template switching. Study-wide results and limits: In older individuals, TCR beta diversity per million T cells was lower, falling roughly linearly with age.

Turning to this clonotype: Its specificity is not known.

The authors ran a second PCR of 7 to 11 cycles using a sample-barcoded 5' primer and a J-beta primer mix. Each cDNA molecule carried a tag from a template-switch adaptor that contained 12 random nucleotides. One entry per CDR3 protein results from TCRdb running MiXCR on the 5' RACE reads. The table has more than 450,000 distinct CDR3 sequences, approximately 26% seen once. This sample also belongs to another study, concerning T cells of mothers and their children. That investigation notes: The yield was over 8 million TCR beta CDR3 reads from each mother and a few million from each child.

Sequenced input: blood. This receptor was obtained from a boy younger than 10 in good health.

The CDR3 reads CASSQKGGFRPYEQYF. CDR3 coding DNA: TGTGCCAGCAGCCAAAAAGGCGGTTTTCGGCCCTACGAGCAGTACTTC. The chain carries TRBV14 and TRBJ2-7; the D is unclear. The CDR3 loop spans 16 amino acids. V was shortened by 2 bases and J by 2 bases, with 16 bases between the two germline ends. CDR1 SGHDN and CDR2 FVKESK come from the germline V gene.